The subject of this entry is one TCR beta chain. CDR3 size: 15 residues. The V segment lost 0 bases and the J segment 9 bases; nucleotides outside the gene matches: 10. Germline V gives CDR1 SGHKS, CDR2 YYEKEE (reference sequence). These data come from a study of blood T cell repertoires in COVID-19. Whole-study context: Some COVID-19 samples were acute and others convalescent; all came from the United States, Italy and Spain. From T cells, B-cell-depleted T cells, or PBMCs came the material, which was cDNA or gDNA.

Methods used by the authors: Cell counts per sample came from amplifying reference gene primers. Some clones are missing from TCRdb's copy, which holds only in-frame ones; the method was immunoSEQ multiplex PCR. V, J and clone size are those of that table, while D and trimming were read from the DNA. Seen here are about 28,000 clones, over 70% observed once, and the top ten hold around a sixth. The rearrangement joins TRBV5-5 to TRBJ2-7; 9 bases line up with TRBD1. This TCR came from a man between 65 and 85 years old with active COVID-19. Sequencing was performed on peripheral blood. The CDR3 coding sequence is TGTGCCAGCAGCTTGGGACAGGGGGTGACTTTGCTGCAGTACTTC. Translated: CASSLGQGVTLLQYF.